This T cell receptor beta chain was found in a study of cytomegalovirus exposure and HLA in healthy donors. Findings of the study overall: Many donors shared some public TCRs, even though most TCR sequences were rare. Reports indicated that the classifier achieved high specificity and sensitivity in diagnosing cytomegalovirus status. First-cohort TCR clusters were later found to tend to co-occur in the roughly 130 validation repertoires. The authors enumerated roughly 180 TCR beta chains as linked to cytomegalovirus.

On this clone itself: Its antigen remains unknown.

CDR1 and CDR2 from the germline V gene are MNHEY and SMNVEV (reference sequence). The CDR3 loop spans 17 amino acids. V was pared by 2 bases and J by 2 bases, with 17 bases between. Profiled with immunoSEQ multiplex PCR; TCRdb holds only in-frame clones, not every one. The sample contains around 240,000 clones, roughly 89% of which appear only once. The sample consisted of PBMCs. The chain has TRBV27 and TRBJ2-3; TRBD2 is a possible D gene (6 bases). The TCR was taken from a woman between 18 and 29 years old in good health and CMV-seronegative. CDR3: CASSLAGLGRDTDTQYF. CDR3 DNA: TGTGCCAGCAGTTTAGCGGGTCTGGGGCGGGACACAGATACGCAGTATTTT.